This TCR beta chain was profiled in a study of blood T cell repertoires in COVID-19 (dated by TCRdb to the early 2020s). About the full investigation: Samples from collaborators originated in the United States, Italy and Spain and spanned both the acute and convalescent phases of COVID-19. The prospective study material was composed of cDNA or gDNA derived from T cells, B-cell-depleted T cells, or PBMCs. Deeply sampled blood TCRbeta repertoires from subjects exposed to, actively infected with, or recovered from COVID-19 were included in the dataset. A freely available public database, intended as a resource for researchers studying the immune response to SARS-CoV-2, is where the repertoires were released. Samples came from the ongoing ImmuneRACE study (first 160 participants) plus 1,254 subjects from 6 global collaborators. The sample metadata nearly always contained a de-identified subject ID, COVID-19 status, age in years and sex. Where available, HLA class I and class II types were taken from metadata supplied by the sample provider and were not determined by assay-based typing. General study outcomes and caveats: How much clinical and demographic metadata was included differed by source and by participant, and the metadata was provided uncurated.

Note on this clone: The target of this receptor is not known. Base qualities are not recorded, but no much larger clone differs from it by a single base.

Each collaborating institution followed its own protocols to collect whole blood in K2EDTA tubes. For TCRbeta analysis, collaborator samples were shipped as frozen whole blood, as isolated PBMCs, or as DNA extracted from either sample type. TCRbeta CDR3 regions were amplified from genomic DNA using the immunoSEQ Assay, a bias-controlled multiplex PCR. For the original study's pipeline: The number of nucleated cells in each sample was estimated by amplification of reference gene primers within the assay. To quantify the absolute abundance of each unique TCRbeta CDR3 rearrangement, sequence reads were collapsed and filtered. Productive Simpson clonality was computed per sample as the square root of Simpson's diversity index over productive rearrangements. In TCRdb, the immuneACCESS table is reduced to in-frame sequences with V and J assigned. These tables do not hold every clone; where another copy was compared, an unresolved V gene accounts for under half, and the others remain unexplained. D and trimming were read from the DNA, whereas the V and J calls and clone size are those reported in that table. Within this sample are about 210,000 clones, with 75% to 90% of them counted one time only. Jointly, the top ten make up about 5% of the sample.

Via the germline V gene, CDR1 is WSHSY and CDR2 SAAADI. Trimming removed 6 bases from V and 4 bases from J; the gene matches leave 7 bases unexplained. Inclusive of the bounding cysteine and phenylalanine, the CDR3 is 16 residues long. Only the CDR3 DNA is retained, 48 bases long and in frame from the first base. Sequencing was performed on peripheral blood. The rearranged segments are TRBV10-2 and TRBJ1-6; the central 9 bases match TRBD1. The TCR was taken from a woman aged 40-49 years with acute or convalescent COVID-19. The DNA reads TGCGCCAGCAGAGGTCTGGGGACAGGGTATAATTCACCCCTCCACTTT. Protein translation: CASRGLGTGYNSPLHF.